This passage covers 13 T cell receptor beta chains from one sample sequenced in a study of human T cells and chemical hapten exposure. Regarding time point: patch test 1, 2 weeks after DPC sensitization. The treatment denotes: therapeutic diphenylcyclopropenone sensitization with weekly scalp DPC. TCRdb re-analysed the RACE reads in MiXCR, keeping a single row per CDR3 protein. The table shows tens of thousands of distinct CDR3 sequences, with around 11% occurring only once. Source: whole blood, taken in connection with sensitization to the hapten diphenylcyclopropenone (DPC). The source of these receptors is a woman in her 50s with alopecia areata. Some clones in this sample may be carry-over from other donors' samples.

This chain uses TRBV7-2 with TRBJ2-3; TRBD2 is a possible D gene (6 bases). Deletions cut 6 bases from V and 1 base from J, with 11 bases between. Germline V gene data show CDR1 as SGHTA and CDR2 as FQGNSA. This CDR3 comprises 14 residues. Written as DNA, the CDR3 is TGTGCCAGCAGTGAGACTAGTCGCACAGATACGCAGTATTTT. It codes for CASSETSRTDTQYF.

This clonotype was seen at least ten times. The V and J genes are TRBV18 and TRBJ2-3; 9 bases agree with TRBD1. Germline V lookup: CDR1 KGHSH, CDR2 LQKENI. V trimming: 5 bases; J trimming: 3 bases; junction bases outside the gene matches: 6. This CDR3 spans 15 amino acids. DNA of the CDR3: TGTGCCAGCTCAATCTCCGGACAGGGGACAGATACGCAGTATTTT. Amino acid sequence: CASSISGQGTDTQYF.

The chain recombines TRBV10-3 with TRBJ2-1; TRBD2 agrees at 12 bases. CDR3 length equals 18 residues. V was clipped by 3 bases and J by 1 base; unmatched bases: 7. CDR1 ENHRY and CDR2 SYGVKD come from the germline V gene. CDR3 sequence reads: CAISDPGTSGPSYNEQFF. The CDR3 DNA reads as TGTGCCATCAGTGACCCCGGGACTAGCGGGCCTTCCTACAATGAGCAGTTCTTC.

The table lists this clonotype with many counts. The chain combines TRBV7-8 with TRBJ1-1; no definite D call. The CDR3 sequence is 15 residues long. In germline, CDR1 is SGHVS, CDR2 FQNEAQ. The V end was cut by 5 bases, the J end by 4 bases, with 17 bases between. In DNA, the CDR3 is TGTGCCAGCAGCCTCATCGGAGCATCGGTCACTGAAGCTTTCTTT. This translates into CASSLIGASVTEAFF.

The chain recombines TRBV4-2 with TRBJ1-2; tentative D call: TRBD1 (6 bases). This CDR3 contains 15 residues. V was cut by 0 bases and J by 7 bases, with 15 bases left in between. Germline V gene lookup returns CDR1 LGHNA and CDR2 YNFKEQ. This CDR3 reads CASSQETGFVGGYTF. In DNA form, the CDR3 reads TGTGCCAGCAGCCAAGAAACAGGGTTTGTCGGTGGCTACACCTTC.

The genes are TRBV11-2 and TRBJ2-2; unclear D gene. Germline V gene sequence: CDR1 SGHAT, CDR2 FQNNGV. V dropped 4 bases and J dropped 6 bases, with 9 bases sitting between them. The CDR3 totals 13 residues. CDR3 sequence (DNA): TGTGCCAGCAGCTATGGGGTTTCCGGGGAGCTGTTTTTT. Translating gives CASSYGVSGELFF. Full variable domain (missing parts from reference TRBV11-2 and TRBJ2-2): EAGVAQSPRYKIIEKRQSVAFWCNPISGHATLYWYQQILGQGPKLLIQFQNNGVVDDSQLPKDRFSAERLKGVDSTLKIQPAKLEDSAVYLCASSYGVSGELFFGEGSRLTVL.

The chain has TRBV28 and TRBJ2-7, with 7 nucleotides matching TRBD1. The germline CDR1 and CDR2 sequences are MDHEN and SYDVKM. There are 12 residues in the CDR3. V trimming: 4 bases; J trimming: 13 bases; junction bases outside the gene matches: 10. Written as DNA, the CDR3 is TGTGCCAGCAGTTCCTACGAGGGGGCCTTTTACTTC. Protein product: CASSSYEGAFYF.

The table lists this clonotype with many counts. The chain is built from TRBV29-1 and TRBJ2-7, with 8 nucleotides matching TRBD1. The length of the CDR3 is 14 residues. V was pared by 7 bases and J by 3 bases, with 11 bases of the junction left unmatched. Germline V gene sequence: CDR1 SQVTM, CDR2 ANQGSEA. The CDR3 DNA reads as TGCAGCGGGAGAGGGGCAGGGGGCGACTACGAGCAGTACTTC. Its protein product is CSGRGAGGDYEQYF.

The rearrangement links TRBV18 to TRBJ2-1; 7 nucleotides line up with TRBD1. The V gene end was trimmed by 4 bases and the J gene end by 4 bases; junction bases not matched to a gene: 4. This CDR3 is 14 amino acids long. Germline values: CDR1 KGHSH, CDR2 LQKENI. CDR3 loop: CASSHRGDYNEQFF. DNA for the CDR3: TGTGCCAGCTCACACAGGGGTGATTACAATGAGCAGTTCTTC.

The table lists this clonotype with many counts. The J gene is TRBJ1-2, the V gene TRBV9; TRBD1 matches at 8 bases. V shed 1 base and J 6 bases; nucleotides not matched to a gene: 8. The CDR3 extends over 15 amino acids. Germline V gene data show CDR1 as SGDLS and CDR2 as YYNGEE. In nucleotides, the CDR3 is TGTGCCAGCAGCGTATTGTCAGGGGGCGGTGATGGCTACACCTTC. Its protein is CASSVLSGGGDGYTF.

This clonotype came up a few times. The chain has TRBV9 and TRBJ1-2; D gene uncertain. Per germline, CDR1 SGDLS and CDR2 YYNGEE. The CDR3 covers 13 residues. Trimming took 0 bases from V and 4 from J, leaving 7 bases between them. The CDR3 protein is CASSVDNAYGYTF. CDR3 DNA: TGTGCCAGCAGCGTAGACAATGCCTATGGCTACACCTTC.

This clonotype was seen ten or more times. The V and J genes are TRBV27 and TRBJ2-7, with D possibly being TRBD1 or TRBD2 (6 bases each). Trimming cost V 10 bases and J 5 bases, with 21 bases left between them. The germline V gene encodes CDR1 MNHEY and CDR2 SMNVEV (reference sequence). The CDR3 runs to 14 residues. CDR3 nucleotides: TGTGCCACTCGGACGAAGGGGGGCGTCAACGAGCAGTACTTC. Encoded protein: CATRTKGGVNEQYF.

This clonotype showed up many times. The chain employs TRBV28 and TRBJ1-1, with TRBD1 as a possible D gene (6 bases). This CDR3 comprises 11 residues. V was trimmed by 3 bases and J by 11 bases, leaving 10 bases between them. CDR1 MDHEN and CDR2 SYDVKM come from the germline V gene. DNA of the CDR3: TGTGCCAGCAGTTTCCGACAGGAGGCTTTCTTT. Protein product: CASSFRQEAFF.